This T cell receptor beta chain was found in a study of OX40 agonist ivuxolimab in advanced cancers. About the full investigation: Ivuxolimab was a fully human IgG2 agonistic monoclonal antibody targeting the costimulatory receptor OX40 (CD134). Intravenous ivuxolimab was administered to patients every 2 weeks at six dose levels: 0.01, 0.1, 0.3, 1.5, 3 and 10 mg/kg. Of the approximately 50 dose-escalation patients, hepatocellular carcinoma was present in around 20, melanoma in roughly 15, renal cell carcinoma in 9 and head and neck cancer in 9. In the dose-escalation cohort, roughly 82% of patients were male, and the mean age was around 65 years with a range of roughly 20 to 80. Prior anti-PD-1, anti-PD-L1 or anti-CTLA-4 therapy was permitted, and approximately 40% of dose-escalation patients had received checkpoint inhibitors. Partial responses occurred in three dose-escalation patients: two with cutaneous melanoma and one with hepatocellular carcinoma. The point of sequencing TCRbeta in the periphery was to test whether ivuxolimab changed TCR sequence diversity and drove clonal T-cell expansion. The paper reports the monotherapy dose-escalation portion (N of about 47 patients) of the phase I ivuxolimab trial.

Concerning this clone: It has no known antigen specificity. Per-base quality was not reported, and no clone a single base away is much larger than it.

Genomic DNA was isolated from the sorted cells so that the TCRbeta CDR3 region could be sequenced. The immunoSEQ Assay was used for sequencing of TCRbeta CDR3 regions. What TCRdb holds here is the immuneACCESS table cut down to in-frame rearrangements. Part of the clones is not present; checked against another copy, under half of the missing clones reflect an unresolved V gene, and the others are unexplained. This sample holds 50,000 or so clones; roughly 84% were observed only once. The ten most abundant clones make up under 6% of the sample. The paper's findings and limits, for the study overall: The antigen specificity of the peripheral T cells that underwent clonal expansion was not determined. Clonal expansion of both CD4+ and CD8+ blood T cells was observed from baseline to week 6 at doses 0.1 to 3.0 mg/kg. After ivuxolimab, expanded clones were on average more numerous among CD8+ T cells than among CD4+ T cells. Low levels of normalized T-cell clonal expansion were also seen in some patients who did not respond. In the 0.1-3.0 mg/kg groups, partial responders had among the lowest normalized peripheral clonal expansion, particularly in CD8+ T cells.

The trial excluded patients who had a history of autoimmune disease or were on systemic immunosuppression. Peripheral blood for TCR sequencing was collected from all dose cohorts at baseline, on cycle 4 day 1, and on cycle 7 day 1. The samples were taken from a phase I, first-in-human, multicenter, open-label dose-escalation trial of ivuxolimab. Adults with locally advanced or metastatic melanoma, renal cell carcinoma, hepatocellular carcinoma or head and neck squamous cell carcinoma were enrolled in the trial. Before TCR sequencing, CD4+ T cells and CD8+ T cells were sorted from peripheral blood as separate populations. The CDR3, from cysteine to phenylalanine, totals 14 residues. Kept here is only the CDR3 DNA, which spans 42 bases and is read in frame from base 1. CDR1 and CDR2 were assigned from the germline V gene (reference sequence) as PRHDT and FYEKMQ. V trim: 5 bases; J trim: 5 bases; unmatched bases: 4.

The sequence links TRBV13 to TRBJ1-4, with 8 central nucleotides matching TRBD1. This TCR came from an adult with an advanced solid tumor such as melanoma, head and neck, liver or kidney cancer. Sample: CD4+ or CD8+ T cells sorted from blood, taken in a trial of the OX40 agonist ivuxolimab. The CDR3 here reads CASSDRDRNEKLFF. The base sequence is TGTGCCAGCAGCGACCGGGACAGGAATGAAAAACTGTTTTTT.